Listed below are T cell receptor beta chains from one sample, sequenced in a study of blood T cell repertoires in COVID-19. Data came from immunoSEQ multiplex PCR; TCRdb stores just in-frame clones and leaves some out. This sample has hundreds of thousands of clones, with around 83% found just once. The specimen was peripheral blood. The receptor source for this set is a woman between 45 and 60 years old with acute or convalescent COVID-19. Each CDR3 is given without its conserved first and last residue. The order of the fields is D gene, V gene, CDR3 protein. The D gene is left open where the match is weak.

-	TRBV3-1/TRBV3-2	ASTGLGGYEQY
TRBD1	TRBV29-1	SVPAGQVIRGEQF
TRBD2	TRBV28	ASSLRVGTSGSPEY
-	TRBV24-1	ATSDLASGSGELF
-	TRBV18	ASSMGGTGELF
-	TRBV28	ASSSGQSYGYT
-	TRBV19	ASSIFYGYT
-	TRBV19	ASSIDRSSGNTIY
-	TRBV2	ASSLQQKETQY
TRBD2	TRBV4-1	ASSQVGLAGVETQY
-	TRBV24-1	ATSDLAGGSDRGYYEQY
-	TRBV19	ASRESKTGSGANVLT
TRBD1	TRBV2	ASRSRDRGMEKLF
TRBD2	TRBV19	ASSIGLAGVQY
-	TRBV2	ASSEPRVTEAF
TRBD1	TRBV5-1	ASSLGSGTATDTQY
-	TRBV29-1	SVNQGYEAF
-	TRBV15	ATSRPQGANYGYT
-	TRBV11-2	ASSLGRGQLKPNYGYT
TRBD2	TRBV11-2	ASSLELAGGTDTQY
-	TRBV20-1	SAKEQGEQF
-	TRBV3-1/TRBV3-2	ASSQRRGWTDNPMNTEAF
TRBD1	TRBV19	ASSTFGTGYEQY
TRBD1	TRBV5-5	ASSTGTDNQPQH
-	TRBV27	ASSSQGTGELF
TRBD2	TRBV12-5	ASGLVVLSGKADTQY
TRBD1	TRBV14	ASSQNRDRLGYT
TRBD2	TRBV6-1	ASSVDSGRAWETQY
-	TRBV19	ASSRGLAYEQY
-	TRBV25-1	ASIRSGQETQY
-	TRBV15	ATSARTGSYEQY
TRBD2	TRBV6-2/TRBV6-3	ASSYSLTSGRDNEQF
TRBD1	TRBV18	ASSRRQGGTDTQY
TRBD1	TRBV30	AWSVNRGDGYT
-	TRBV11-3	ASSFSGGDTQY
-	TRBV5-1	ASSFGGTNTGELF
-	TRBV5-4	ASSLGQGGGLLEQF
TRBD1	TRBV19	ASRQDRLEAF
TRBD1	TRBV24-1	ATSDWDRGRETQY
-	TRBV7-9	ASSLVISRQTTSGNTIY
TRBD2	TRBV18	ASSPPGLADNEQF
TRBD2	TRBV11-2	ASIPWEASGPYEQY
TRBD1	TRBV24-1	ATRAGTGGETQY
-	TRBV19	ASSPDSFLEKLF
TRBD2	TRBV9	ASSVEGSGSEASYNEQF
TRBD2	TRBV4-2	ASSLRTSPQETQY
TRBD1	TRBV15	ATSRDRPGQGIQY
TRBD2	TRBV24-1	ATSAGTSGPKTSQITQY
TRBD1	TRBV6-2/TRBV6-3	ASSSRNRGNTEAF
TRBD2	TRBV5-5	ASSSAGERSDTQY
-	TRBV21-1	ASSFRKGRGTLCSNQPQH
-	TRBV29-1	SVAVWGEGGYT
-	TRBV7-9	ASIHSGGVIDTQY
TRBD1	TRBV24-1	ATSDSPGQGYEQY
TRBD2	TRBV11-2	ASSRGLAPSEQY
-	TRBV9	ASSVEGGDYGYT
-	TRBV5-1	ASSLGRVALSNEQF